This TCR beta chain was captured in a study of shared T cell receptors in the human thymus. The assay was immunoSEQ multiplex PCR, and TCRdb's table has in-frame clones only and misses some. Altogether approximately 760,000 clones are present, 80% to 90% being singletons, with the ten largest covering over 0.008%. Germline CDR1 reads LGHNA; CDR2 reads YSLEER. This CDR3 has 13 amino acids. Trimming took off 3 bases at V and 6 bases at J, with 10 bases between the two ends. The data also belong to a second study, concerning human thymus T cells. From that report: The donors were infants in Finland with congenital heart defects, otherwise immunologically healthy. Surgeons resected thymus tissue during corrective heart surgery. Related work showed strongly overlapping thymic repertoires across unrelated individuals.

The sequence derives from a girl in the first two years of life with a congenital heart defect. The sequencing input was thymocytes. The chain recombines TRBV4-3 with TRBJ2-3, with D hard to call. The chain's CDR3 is CASSQNNIDTQYF. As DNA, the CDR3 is TGCGCCAGCAGCCAGAATAACATCGATACGCAGTATTTT.